Shown below are 25 T cell receptor beta chains from a single sample sequenced in a study of identical twins. From the 5' RACE reads, TCRdb called clonotypes with MiXCR, one entry per CDR3 protein. Altogether about 520,000 distinct CDR3 sequences are present, approximately 22% being singletons, with the ten largest covering roughly 0.9%. The sample was also reused in another study, on T cells expressing NK-cell markers.

Sequenced material: CD4+ T cells sorted from blood. These receptors all stem from a young woman in good health.

This clonotype has only a few counts. The CDR3: CASRRLARYNEQFF. As DNA, the CDR3 is TGTGCCAGCAGACGACTAGCCCGTTACAATGAGCAGTTCTTC. V and J are TRBV6-1 and TRBJ2-1; 7 nucleotides match TRBD2. V shed 6 bases, J shed 4 bases, and the junction held 6 bases outside the gene matches. In germline, CDR1 is MNHNS, CDR2 SASEGT. The CDR3 is made up of 14 amino acids.

This clonotype was recorded many times. The rearrangement links TRBV5-6 to TRBJ2-2; the match to TRBD2 covers 7 bases. Trimming removed 1 base from V and 6 bases from J; junction bases left unmatched: 12. This CDR3 contains 17 residues. CDR1 is SGHDT and CDR2 is YYEEEE in the germline V gene. The CDR3: CASSLHIRAGRPGELFF. In DNA form, the CDR3 reads TGTGCCAGCAGCTTGCATATACGAGCGGGGAGACCCGGGGAGCTGTTTTTT.

This clonotype has a handful of counts. The rearrangement joins TRBV29-1 to TRBJ2-7, with 12 bases identical to TRBD2. Trimming removed 6 bases from V and 7 bases from J; junction bases left unmatched: 10. This CDR3 has 14 amino acids. Germline CDR1 and CDR2: SQVTM and ANQGSEA. CDR3 nucleotide sequence: TGCAGCGTATTACAGACTAGCGGGAGAACGGAGCAGTACTTC. Translating it yields CSVLQTSGRTEQYF.

The chain carries TRBV6-5 and TRBJ2-2; 8 bases match TRBD2. The CDR3 covers 15 residues. With V trimmed by 2 bases and J by 3 bases, 2 bases remained unmatched. Germline-derived CDR1 and CDR2 are MNHEY and SVGAGI. CDR3 sequence (DNA): TGTGCCAGCAGTTACCCCGGGGGGGACACCGGGGAGCTGTTTTTT. Its protein product is CASSYPGGDTGELFF.

This clonotype was counted between two and nine times. The V gene is TRBV20-1, the J gene TRBJ2-1; perhaps TRBD2 as D (7 bases). Germline loops: CDR1 DFQATT, CDR2 SNEGSKA (reference sequence). The CDR3 extends over 15 amino acids. The germline V and J ends were trimmed by 2 bases and 3 bases, with 14 bases remaining between them. The CDR3 DNA follows: TGCAGTGCTAGACGGGGGGACATCGGCTACAATGAGCAGTTCTTC. It is translated as CSARRGDIGYNEQFF.

This rearrangement joins TRBV20-1 to TRBJ2-1, with 8 bases that match TRBD2. The V gene's germline CDR1 is DFQATT and CDR2 SNEGSKA (reference sequence). V trimming: 1 base; J trimming: 3 bases; junction bases outside the gene matches: 5. This CDR3 contains 15 residues. The CDR3 region has the DNA TGCAGTGCTAGAGGGTTACTAGCGGACTACAATGAGCAGTTCTTC. This gives the protein CSARGLLADYNEQFF.

The count of this clonotype is one. This sequence joins TRBV1 and TRBJ2-1. TRBV1 constitutes a pseudogene. This CDR3 spans 15 amino acids. CDR3: CTSNQEMGPPNEQFF. The CDR3 region has the DNA TGCACCAGCAACCAAGAGATGGGTCCGCCCAATGAGCAGTTCTTC.

This chain links TRBV12-5 with TRBJ2-2; D gene unclear. Germline CDR1 LGHNT, CDR2 FRNRAP. The CDR3 has 17 amino acids. V was trimmed by 2 bases and J by 3 bases, leaving 16 bases between them. CDR3 region: CASGLRQIKIYTGELFF. The CDR3 bases are TGTGCTAGTGGTTTGCGTCAGATAAAGATCTACACCGGGGAGCTGTTTTTT.

This clonotype was observed a few times. The chain couples TRBV20-1 to TRBJ1-2; D remains ambiguous. There are 12 residues in the CDR3. The ends were cut back, 0 bases at V and 7 bases at J, with 9 bases in the middle. CDR1 and CDR2 (germline): DFQATT, SNEGSKA (reference sequence). CDR3 region: CSAREAAAGYTF. The CDR3 nucleotides read TGCAGTGCTAGAGAGGCCGCGGCTGGCTACACCTTC.

This chain links TRBV20-1 with TRBJ2-3; D perhaps matches TRBD2 (5 bases). This CDR3 spans 13 amino acids. Germline V CDR1 and CDR2: DFQATT, SNEGSKA (reference sequence). Trimming cost V 1 base and J 6 bases, with 11 bases left between them. The CDR3 region has the DNA TGCAGTGCTAGAGTCTGGGTAGCGGATACGCAGTATTTT. This encodes CSARVWVADTQYF.

The chain carries TRBV12-3 or TRBV12-4 and TRBJ1-2; D uncertain. The CDR3 covers 13 residues. V lost 6 bases, J lost 0 bases, and 8 bases lay in between. CDR3: CASRRGTNYGYTF. CDR3 DNA sequence: TGTGCCAGCAGGCGGGGAACTAACTATGGCTACACCTTC.

This clonotype turned up a few times. The chain employs TRBV12-5 and TRBJ2-5, with D uncertain. Germline V gives CDR1 LGHNT, CDR2 FRNRAP. The CDR3 has 13 residues. V was trimmed by 4 bases and J by 2 bases, leaving 8 bases between them. The CDR3 DNA is TGTGCTAGTGGTTCAGGATTGCAAGAGACCCAGTACTTC. It is translated as CASGSGLQETQYF.

This clonotype was recorded a few times. This chain connects TRBV18 to TRBJ2-5; D remains unclear. Trimming took 3 bases from V and 5 from J, leaving 10 bases between them. Germline lookup yields CDR1 KGHSH and CDR2 LQKENI. The CDR3 sequence is 13 residues long. The CDR3 nucleotides are TGTGCCAGCTCACCCGACCCCTGGGAGACCCAGTACTTC. Amino acids: CASSPDPWETQYF.

The gene calls are TRBV20-1 and TRBJ2-2; 12 bases are a match to TRBD1. CDR1 is DFQATT, CDR2 SNEGSKA, per germline (reference sequence). The trim removed 6 bases at V and 7 bases at J, leaving 6 bases unmatched. This CDR3 spans 14 amino acids. Here the CDR3 reads CSAWDRGRSGELFF. Here the CDR3 DNA reads TGCAGTGCCTGGGACAGGGGGCGAAGCGGGGAGCTGTTTTTT.

This clonotype was detected only a few times. The chain joins TRBV7-2 to TRBJ2-7; either TRBD1 or TRBD2 may fit D (5 bases each). The CDR3 is 15 amino acids. Germline assignment: CDR1 SGHTA and CDR2 FQGNSA. V gave up 5 bases and J gave up 7 bases, with 21 bases separating them. CDR3 nucleotides: TGTGCCAGCAGCACGGGGCAGGGAACAACTAGAGAGCAGTACTTC. Residues: CASSTGQGTTREQYF.

This clonotype was detected only once. The chain is built from TRBV29-1 and TRBJ2-7, with 9 positions matching TRBD1. The CDR3 is made up of 14 amino acids. CDR1 is SQVTM and CDR2 is ANQGSEA in the germline V gene. Trimming cost V 7 bases and J 3 bases; bases outside gene matches: 10. CDR3 amino acids: CSASGTGNSYEQYF. Written as DNA, the CDR3 is TGCAGCGCCTCCGGGACAGGGAACAGCTACGAGCAGTACTTC.

This clonotype was counted a few times. The rearrangement joins TRBV9 to TRBJ2-7; possibly TRBD1 or TRBD2 for D (5 bases each). V lost 3 bases and J 2 bases, leaving 15 bases between the germline ends. The germline V gene has CDR1 SGDLS and CDR2 YYNGEE. The CDR3 extends over 15 amino acids. CDR3 sequence (DNA): TGTGCCAGCAGCGCGCTAGGGGACCCCGCCTACGAGCAGTACTTC. This translates into CASSALGDPAYEQYF.

A single count supports this clonotype. A much bigger clone sits one base away, suggesting this may be a read error. This chain uses TRBV2 with TRBJ1-1; no reliable D call. The CDR3 consists of 13 residues. Germline CDR1 and CDR2: SNHLY and FYNNEI. Trimming stripped 3 bases from V and 0 bases from J, with 5 bases between. CDR3 loop: CASSDGMNTEAFF. As DNA, the CDR3 is TGTGCCAGCAGTGACGGAATGAACACTGAAGCTTTCTTT.

The sample holds a few counts of this clonotype. V and J are TRBV2 and TRBJ2-4; D uncertain. Between the trimmed V and J ends, which lost 0 bases and 0 bases, there was a span of 15 bases. The CDR3 is 18 residues long. Germline V gene data show CDR1 as SNHLY and CDR2 as FYNNEI. The CDR3 here is CASSEALMAVRAKNIQYF. As DNA, the CDR3 is TGTGCCAGCAGTGAAGCATTGATGGCTGTCAGAGCCAAAAACATTCAGTACTTC.

The chain links TRBV29-1 to TRBJ2-5; D is perhaps TRBD2 (5 bases). This CDR3 region has 13 residues. Between the trimmed V and J ends, which lost 1 base and 7 bases, there was a span of 13 bases. Germline values: CDR1 SQVTM, CDR2 ANQGSEA. The CDR3 here is CSVEGSGRGTQYF. Written as DNA, the CDR3 is TGCAGCGTTGAAGGATCGGGGAGAGGGACCCAGTACTTC.

The chain links TRBV5-1 to TRBJ2-3; 8 bases are a match to TRBD2. Germline V gene data show CDR1 as SGHRS and CDR2 as YFSETQ. The CDR3 has 15 amino acids. V was clipped by 4 bases and J by 4 bases; unmatched bases: 8. The CDR3, as DNA: TGCGCCAGCAGCAAAGGAAGCGGGAGCGCAGATACGCAGTATTTT. Translating it yields CASSKGSGSADTQYF.

This clonotype was detected a few times. The rearrangement uses TRBV6-1 and TRBJ2-1, with D unclear. Germline CDR1 is MNHNS and CDR2 is SASEGT. Between the trimmed V and J ends, which lost 6 bases and 4 bases, there was a span of 10 bases. The CDR3 runs 13 residues. The CDR3 here is CASSRYGYNEQFF. CDR3 coding DNA: TGTGCCAGCAGCCGATATGGTTACAATGAGCAGTTCTTC.

This clonotype was found a few times. The chain employs TRBV7-2 and TRBJ2-3; TRBD2 agrees at 8 bases. Per germline, CDR1 SGHTA and CDR2 FQGNSA. Trimming took 6 bases from V and 7 from J; bases not matched to a gene: 12. This CDR3 region has 15 residues. The CDR3 nucleotides read TGTGCCAGCAGACGCAGCGGGAGCGTTGTAAATACGCAGTATTTT. Amino acids: CASRRSGSVVNTQYF.

The chain is built from TRBV30 and TRBJ1-1; no definite D call. Trimming took 5 bases from V and 0 from J, leaving 10 bases between them. The CDR3 loop spans 13 amino acids. Germline values: CDR1 GTSNPN, CDR2 SVGIG (reference sequence). The CDR3, as DNA: TGTGCCTGGCGCAGTTCTATGAACACTGAAGCTTTCTTT. It specifies CAWRSSMNTEAFF.

The table lists this clonotype with a few counts. The chain couples TRBV18 to TRBJ2-7; D unclear. Per germline, CDR1 KGHSH and CDR2 LQKENI. The CDR3 has 14 residues. V lost 4 bases and J lost 3, with 13 bases in between. The CDR3, as DNA: TGTGCCAGCTCACTCCGGACGTCTAGCTACGAGCAGTACTTC. Its protein is CASSLRTSSYEQYF.